This record covers a single T cell receptor beta chain. The antigen remains undetermined. The ends were cut back, 8 bases at V and 0 bases at J, with 11 bases in the middle. This CDR3 is built from 13 residues. Germline loops: CDR1 WNHNN, CDR2 SYGVQD (reference sequence). This specimen belongs to a study of shared clonotypes between healthy human individuals. Study outcomes and limitations: It was expected that sequencing depth would affect clonotype sharing among donors. A generally larger estimated richness was seen in naive subsets than in memory subsets. Few donors limited the genetic and exposure-history diversity represented.

Clones were read by immunoSEQ multiplex PCR, and TCRdb kept only the in-frame ones, dropping some. The sample includes some 2.3 million clones, 85% to 95% of them seen just once. Each donor was a Caucasian adult residing in Nashville, Tennessee. J is TRBJ2-7 and V is TRBV10-1; D may be TRBD2 (6 bases). The receptor comes from a man between 18 and 29 years old in good health. Some clones in this sample may be carry-over from other donors' samples. The specimen sequenced was naive CD4+ T cells from PBMCs. Subset here: CD45RA+ positively selected. The CDR3: CASSSSGSYEQYF. CDR3 coding DNA: TGCGCCAGCTCTAGTAGCGGCTCCTACGAGCAGTACTTC.